This TCR beta chain was recorded in a study of shared T cell receptors in the human thymus. This CDR3 region has 13 residues. The V gene's germline CDR1 is SGHDT and CDR2 YYEEEE. Deletions cut 0 bases from V and 3 bases from J, with 7 bases between. The table came from immunoSEQ multiplex PCR; TCRdb's copy has only in-frame clones and leaves some out. The sample yields roughly 500,000 clones, roughly 74% seen once. These data also formed part of another study, on human thymus T cells. This second study says: Samples came from healthy Finnish infants during open corrective cardiac surgery. Thymus was obtained from resections taken during corrective heart surgery. Usage of V and J genes appeared biased in thymic and blood repertoires.

The clonotype was recovered from a boy in the first two years of life with a congenital heart defect. This chain joins TRBV5-6 and TRBJ2-7; no definite D call. Sequencing input: thymocytes. Here the CDR3 reads CASSLDGFYEQYF. The CDR3 nucleotides read TGTGCCAGCAGCTTGGACGGGTTCTACGAGCAGTACTTC.